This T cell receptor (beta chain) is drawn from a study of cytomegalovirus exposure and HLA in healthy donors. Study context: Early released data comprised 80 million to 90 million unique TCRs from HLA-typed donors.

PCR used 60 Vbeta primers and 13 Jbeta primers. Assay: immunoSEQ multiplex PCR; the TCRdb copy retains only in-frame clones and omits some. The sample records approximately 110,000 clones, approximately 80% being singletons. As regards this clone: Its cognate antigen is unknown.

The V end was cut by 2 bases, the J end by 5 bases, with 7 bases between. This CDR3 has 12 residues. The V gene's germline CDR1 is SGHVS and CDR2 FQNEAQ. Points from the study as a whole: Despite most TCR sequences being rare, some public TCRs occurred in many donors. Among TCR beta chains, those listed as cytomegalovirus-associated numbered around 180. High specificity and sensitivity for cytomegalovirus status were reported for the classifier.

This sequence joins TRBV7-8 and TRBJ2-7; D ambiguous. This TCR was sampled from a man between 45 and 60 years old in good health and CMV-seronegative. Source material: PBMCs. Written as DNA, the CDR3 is TGTGCCAGCAGCTTAACACCCCACGAGCAGTACTTC. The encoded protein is CASSLTPHEQYF.